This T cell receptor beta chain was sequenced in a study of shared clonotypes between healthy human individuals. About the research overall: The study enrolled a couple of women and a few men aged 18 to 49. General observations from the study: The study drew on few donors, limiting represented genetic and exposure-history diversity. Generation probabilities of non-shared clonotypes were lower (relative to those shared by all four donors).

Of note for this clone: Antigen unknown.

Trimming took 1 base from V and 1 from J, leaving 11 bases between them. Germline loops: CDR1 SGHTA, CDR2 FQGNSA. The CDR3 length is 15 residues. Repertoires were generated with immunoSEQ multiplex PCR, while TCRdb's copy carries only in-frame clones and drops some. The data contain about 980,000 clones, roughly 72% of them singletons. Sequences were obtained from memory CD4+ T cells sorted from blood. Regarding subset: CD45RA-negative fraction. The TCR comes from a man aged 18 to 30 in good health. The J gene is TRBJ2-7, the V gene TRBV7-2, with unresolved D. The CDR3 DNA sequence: TGTGCCAGCAGCTTAGATACGGGCTTTTCCTACGAGCAGTACTTC. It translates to CASSLDTGFSYEQYF.